This is a list of T cell receptor beta chains from one sample in a study of T cells after yellow fever vaccination. Each CDR3 protein is one row after TCRdb ran MiXCR on the 5' RACE reads. The repertoire holds hundreds of thousands of distinct CDR3 sequences, with over 15% as singletons. The sequencing here drew on PBMCs, taken 15 days after the yellow fever booster vaccination. The receptors stem from a man aged 25 to 40 who received the YFV17D yellow fever vaccine. CDR3s include the opening cysteine and the closing phenylalanine or tryptophan. D genes are given only for firm matches. Clone size is stated in some rows and not others, as once, few, many or a class when expanded.

TRBJ2-7 NA TRBD1 TRBV27 CASSSGQGVYEQYF TGTGCCAGCAGTTCCGGGCAGGGGGTATACGAGCAGTACTTC
TRBJ2-7 NA NA TRBV29-1 CSVEGEVYEQYF TGCAGCGTTGAAGGGGAGGTCTACGAGCAGTACTTC
TRBJ2-1 few TRBD2 TRBV7-8 CATFLAGVSYNEQFF TGTGCCACCTTCCTAGCGGGAGTCTCCTACAATGAGCAGTTCTTC
TRBJ2-5 NA NA TRBV20-1 CSARVVETQYF TGCAGTGCTAGAGTAGTGGAGACCCAGTACTTC
TRBJ2-5 few TRBD1 TRBV6-1 CASRPTGMTQYF TGTGCCAGCAGACCGACAGGGATGACCCAGTACTTC
TRBJ2-2 NA TRBD2 TRBV12-3/TRBV12-4 CASRRGGISAGPGELFF TGTGCCAGCCGCCGGGGGGGGATTAGCGCGGGTCCCGGGGAGCTGTTTTTT
TRBJ2-1 NA TRBD2 TRBV20-1 CSARAGSGEQFF TGCAGTGCTAGAGCGGGTAGCGGGGAGCAGTTCTTC
TRBJ1-6 NA NA TRBV10-3 CAISGTANSPLHF TGTGCCATCAGTGGGACAGCAAATTCACCCCTCCACTTT
TRBJ2-3 few TRBD2 TRBV13 CASSLTSGMDTQYF TGTGCCAGCAGCTTGACTAGCGGGATGGATACGCAGTATTTT
TRBJ2-1 NA TRBD1 TRBV5-6 CASSLWGQGIDEQFF TGTGCCAGCAGCTTGTGGGGACAGGGTATCGATGAGCAGTTCTTC
TRBJ2-1 NA NA TRBV5-1 CASSSAGRNSYNEQFF TGCGCCAGCAGCTCGGCAGGTCGCAACTCCTACAATGAGCAGTTCTTC
TRBJ2-6 NA NA TRBV10-3 CAIFEGPGANVLTF TGTGCCATCTTCGAGGGGCCCGGGGCCAACGTCCTGACTTTC
TRBJ2-2 NA TRBD2 TRBV7-2 CASSRRLAGESGELFF TGTGCCAGCAGCCGCCGACTAGCGGGAGAATCCGGGGAGCTGTTTTTT
TRBJ1-6 NA TRBD1 TRBV20-1 CSARNVGQGVSKSLHF TGCAGTGCGCGAAATGTTGGACAGGGAGTCTCAAAGTCCCTCCACTTT
TRBJ1-6 few NA TRBV27 CASSPRMGDSPLHF TGTGCCAGCAGCCCTCGAATGGGGGATTCACCCCTCCACTTT
TRBJ2-5 few NA TRBV5-6 CASSLAAVGTQYF TGTGCCAGCAGCTTAGCAGCCGTGGGGACCCAGTACTTC
TRBJ2-7 few NA TRBV20-1 CSASQGIHEQYF TGCAGTGCCTCGCAGGGAATCCACGAGCAGTACTTC
TRBJ2-2 few TRBD2 TRBV4-3 CASSRTSGKDTGELFF TGCGCCAGCAGCCGTACTAGCGGGAAGGACACCGGGGAGCTGTTTTTT
TRBJ2-2 NA NA TRBV10-2 CASSSPQSGTTNTGELFF TGCGCCAGCAGCTCACCACAAAGTGGGACGACGAACACCGGGGAGCTGTTTTTT
TRBJ2-3 NA NA TRBV12-3/TRBV12-4 CASSSRDARGYTQYF TGTGCCAGCAGCTCCCGGGACGCCCGAGGGTATACGCAGTATTTT
TRBJ1-1 few NA TRBV6-5 CASSYGGYLTEAFF TGTGCCAGCAGTTATGGCGGTTATCTCACTGAAGCTTTCTTT
TRBJ2-2 few NA TRBV7-8 CASSFREGWAGELFF TGTGCCAGCAGCTTCCGGGAAGGGTGGGCCGGGGAGCTGTTTTTT
TRBJ2-2 NA NA TRBV6-1 CASTISGPGELFF TGTGCCAGCACGATTAGCGGTCCCGGGGAGCTGTTTTTT
TRBJ1-3 NA NA TRBV20-1 CSAGTQLVGSGNTIYF TGCAGTGCAGGGACCCAACTCGTAGGCTCTGGAAACACCATATATTTT
TRBJ2-3 NA TRBD2 TRBV20-1 CSAGTSGDTQYF TGCAGTGCTGGGACTAGCGGGGATACGCAGTATTTT
TRBJ2-1 NA NA TRBV20-1 CSANRGTRNEQFF TGCAGTGCGAACAGGGGGACTAGGAATGAGCAGTTCTTC